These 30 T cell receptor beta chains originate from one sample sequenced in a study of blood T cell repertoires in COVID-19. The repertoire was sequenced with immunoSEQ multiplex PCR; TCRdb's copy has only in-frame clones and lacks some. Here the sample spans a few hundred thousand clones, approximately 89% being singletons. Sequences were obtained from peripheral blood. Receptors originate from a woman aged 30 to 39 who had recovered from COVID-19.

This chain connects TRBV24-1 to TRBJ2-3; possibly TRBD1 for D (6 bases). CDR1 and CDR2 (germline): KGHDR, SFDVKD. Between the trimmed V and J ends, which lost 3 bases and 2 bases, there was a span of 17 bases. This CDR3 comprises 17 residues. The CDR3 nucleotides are TGTGCCACCAGTGATCCCCGCCCGGGACACATCACAGATACGCAGTATTTT. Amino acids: CATSDPRPGHITDTQYF.

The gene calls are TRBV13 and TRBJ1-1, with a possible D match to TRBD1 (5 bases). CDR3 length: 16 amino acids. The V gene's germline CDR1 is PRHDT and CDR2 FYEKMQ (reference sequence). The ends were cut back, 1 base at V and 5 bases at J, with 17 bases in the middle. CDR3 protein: CASSLEGLGARTEAFF. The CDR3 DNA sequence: TGTGCCAGCAGCTTAGAGGGACTGGGCGCTCGGACTGAAGCTTTCTTT.

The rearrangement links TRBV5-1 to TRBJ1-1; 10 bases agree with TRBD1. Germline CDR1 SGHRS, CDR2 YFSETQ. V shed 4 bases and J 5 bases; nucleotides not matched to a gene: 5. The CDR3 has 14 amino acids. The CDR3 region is CASSRGTGETEAFF. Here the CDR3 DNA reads TGCGCCAGCAGCCGCGGGACAGGGGAAACTGAAGCTTTCTTT. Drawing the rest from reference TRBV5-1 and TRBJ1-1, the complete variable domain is KAGVTQTPRYLIKTRGQQVTLSCSPISGHRSVSWYQQTPGQGLQFLFEYFSETQRNKGNFPGRFSGRQFSNSRSEMNVSTLELGDSALYLCASSRGTGETEAFFGQGTRLTVV.

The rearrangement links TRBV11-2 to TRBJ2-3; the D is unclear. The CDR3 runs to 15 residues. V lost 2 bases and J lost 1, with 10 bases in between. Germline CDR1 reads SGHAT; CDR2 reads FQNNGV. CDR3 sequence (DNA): TGTGCCAGCAGCTTAAATTCTGGAGGCACAGATACGCAGTATTTT. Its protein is CASSLNSGGTDTQYF. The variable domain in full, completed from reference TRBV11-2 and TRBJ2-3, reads EAGVAQSPRYKIIEKRQSVAFWCNPISGHATLYWYQQILGQGPKLLIQFQNNGVVDDSQLPKDRFSAERLKGVDSTLKIQPAKLEDSAVYLCASSLNSGGTDTQYFGPGTRLTVL.

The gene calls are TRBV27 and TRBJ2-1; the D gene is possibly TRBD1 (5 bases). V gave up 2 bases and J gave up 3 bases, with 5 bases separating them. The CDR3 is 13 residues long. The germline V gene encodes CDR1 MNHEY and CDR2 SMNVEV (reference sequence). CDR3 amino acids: CASSLTGYNEQFF. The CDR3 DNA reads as TGTGCCAGCAGTTTAACAGGCTACAATGAGCAGTTCTTC.

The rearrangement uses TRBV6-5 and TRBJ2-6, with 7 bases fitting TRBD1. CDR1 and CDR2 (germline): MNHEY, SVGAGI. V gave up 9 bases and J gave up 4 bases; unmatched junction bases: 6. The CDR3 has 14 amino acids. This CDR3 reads CASCTGVGANVLTF. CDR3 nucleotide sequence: TGTGCCAGTTGTACAGGGGTAGGGGCCAACGTCCTGACTTTC.

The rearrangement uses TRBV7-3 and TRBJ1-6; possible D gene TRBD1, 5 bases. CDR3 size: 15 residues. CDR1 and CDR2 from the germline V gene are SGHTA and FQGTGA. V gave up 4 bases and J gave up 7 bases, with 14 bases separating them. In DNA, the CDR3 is TGTGCCAGCAGCTCCTCGGGACTTACGAATTCACCCCTCCACTTT. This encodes CASSSSGLTNSPLHF.

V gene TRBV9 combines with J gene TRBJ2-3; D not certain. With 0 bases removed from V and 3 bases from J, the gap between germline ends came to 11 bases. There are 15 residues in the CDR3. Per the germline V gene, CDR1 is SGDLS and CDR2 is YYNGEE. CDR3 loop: CASSVVPGSTDTQYF. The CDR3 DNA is TGTGCCAGCAGCGTAGTTCCAGGTAGTACAGATACGCAGTATTTT.

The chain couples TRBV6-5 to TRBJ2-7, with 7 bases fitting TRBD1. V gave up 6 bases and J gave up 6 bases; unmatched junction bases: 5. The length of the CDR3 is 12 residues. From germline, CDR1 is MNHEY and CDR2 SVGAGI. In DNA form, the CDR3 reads TGTGCCAGCAGCCTCGCAGGGGGCGAGCAGTACTTC. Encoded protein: CASSLAGGEQYF.

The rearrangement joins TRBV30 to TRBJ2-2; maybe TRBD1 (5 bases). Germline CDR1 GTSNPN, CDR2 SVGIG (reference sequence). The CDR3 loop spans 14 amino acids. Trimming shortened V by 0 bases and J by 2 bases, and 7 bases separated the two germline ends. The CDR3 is CAWSVRVNTGELFF. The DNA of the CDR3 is TGTGCCTGGAGTGTCAGGGTTAACACCGGGGAGCTGTTTTTT.

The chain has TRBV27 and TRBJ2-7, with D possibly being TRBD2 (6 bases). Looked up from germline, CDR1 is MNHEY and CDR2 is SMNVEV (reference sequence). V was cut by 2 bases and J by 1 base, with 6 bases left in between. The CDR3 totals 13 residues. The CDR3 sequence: CASSLRGSYEQYF. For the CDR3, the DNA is TGTGCCAGCAGTTTACGGGGGTCCTACGAGCAGTACTTC.

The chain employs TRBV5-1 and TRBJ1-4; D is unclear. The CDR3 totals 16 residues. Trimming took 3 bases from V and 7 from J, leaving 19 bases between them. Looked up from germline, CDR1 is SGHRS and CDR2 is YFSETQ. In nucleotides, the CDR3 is TGCGCCAGCAGCTCCCATGAAATAACTCGGGGTGAAAAACTGTTTTTT. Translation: CASSSHEITRGEKLFF.

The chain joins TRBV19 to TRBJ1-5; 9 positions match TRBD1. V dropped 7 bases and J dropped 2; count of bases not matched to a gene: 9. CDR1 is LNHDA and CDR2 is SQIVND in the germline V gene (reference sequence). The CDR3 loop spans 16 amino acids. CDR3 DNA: TGTGCCAGTATCGGGACAGGGAACCACGGCAATCAGCCCCAGCATTTT. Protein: CASIGTGNHGNQPQHF.

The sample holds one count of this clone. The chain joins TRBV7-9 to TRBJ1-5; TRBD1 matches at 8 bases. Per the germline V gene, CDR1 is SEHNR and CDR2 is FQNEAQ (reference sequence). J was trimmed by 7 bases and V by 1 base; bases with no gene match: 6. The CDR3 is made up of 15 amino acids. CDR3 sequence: CASSLDQGAGQPQHF. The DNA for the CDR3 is TGTGCCAGCAGCTTAGATCAGGGGGCAGGACAGCCCCAGCATTTT.

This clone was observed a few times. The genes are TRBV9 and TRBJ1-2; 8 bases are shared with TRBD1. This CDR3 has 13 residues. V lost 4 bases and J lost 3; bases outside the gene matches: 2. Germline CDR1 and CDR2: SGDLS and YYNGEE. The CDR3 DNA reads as TGTGCCAGCAGCTCAGGGGGCTACTATGGCTACACCTTC. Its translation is CASSSGGYYGYTF.

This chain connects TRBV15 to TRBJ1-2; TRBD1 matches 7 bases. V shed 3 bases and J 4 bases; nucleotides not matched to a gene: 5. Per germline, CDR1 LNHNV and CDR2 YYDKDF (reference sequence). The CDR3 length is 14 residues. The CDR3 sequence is CATSSKTGFYGYTF. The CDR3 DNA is TGTGCCACCAGCAGCAAGACAGGGTTCTATGGCTACACCTTC.

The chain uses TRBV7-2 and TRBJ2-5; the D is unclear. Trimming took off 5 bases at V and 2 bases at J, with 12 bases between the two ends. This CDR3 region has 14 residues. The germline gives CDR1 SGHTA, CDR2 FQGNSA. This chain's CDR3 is CASSRLSNQETQYF. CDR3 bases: TGTGCCAGCAGCCGTCTAAGCAATCAAGAGACCCAGTACTTC.

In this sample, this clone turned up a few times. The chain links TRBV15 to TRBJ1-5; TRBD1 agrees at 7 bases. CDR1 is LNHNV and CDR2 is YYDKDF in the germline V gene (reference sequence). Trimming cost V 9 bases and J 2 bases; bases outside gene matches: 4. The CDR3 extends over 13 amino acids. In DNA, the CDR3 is TGTGCCACTAGCGACAGGGGCAATCAGCCCCAGCATTTT. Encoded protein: CATSDRGNQPQHF. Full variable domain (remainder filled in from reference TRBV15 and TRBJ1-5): DAMVIQNPRYQVTQFGKPVTLSCSQTLNHNVMYWYQQKSSQAPKLLFHYYDKDFNNEADTPDNFQSRRPNTSFCFLDIRSPGLGDTAMYLCATSDRGNQPQHFGDGTRLSIL.

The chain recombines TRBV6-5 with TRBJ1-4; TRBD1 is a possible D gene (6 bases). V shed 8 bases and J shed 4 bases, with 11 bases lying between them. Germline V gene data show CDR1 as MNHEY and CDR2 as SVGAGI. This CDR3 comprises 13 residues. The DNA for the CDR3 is TGTGCCAGCCAGGACAGAATTAATGAAAAACTGTTTTTT. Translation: CASQDRINEKLFF.

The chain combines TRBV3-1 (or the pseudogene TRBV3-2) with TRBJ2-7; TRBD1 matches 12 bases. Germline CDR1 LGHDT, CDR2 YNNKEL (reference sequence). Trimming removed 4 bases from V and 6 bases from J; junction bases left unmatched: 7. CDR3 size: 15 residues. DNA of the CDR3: TGTGCCAGCAGCCTATCCGGGACAGGGGGCGGCGAGCAGTACTTC. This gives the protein CASSLSGTGGGEQYF.

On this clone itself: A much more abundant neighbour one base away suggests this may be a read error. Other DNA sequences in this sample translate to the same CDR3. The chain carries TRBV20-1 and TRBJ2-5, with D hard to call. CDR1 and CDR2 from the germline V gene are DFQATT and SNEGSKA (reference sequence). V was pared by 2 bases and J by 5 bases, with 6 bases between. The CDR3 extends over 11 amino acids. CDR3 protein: CSARPLETQYF. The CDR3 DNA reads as TGCAGTGCTAGACCCCTTGAGACCCAGTACTTC.

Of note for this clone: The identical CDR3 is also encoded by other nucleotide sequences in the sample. DNA of the CDR3: TGTGCCAGCAGTTATAGCGGCCTCTCCTACGAGCAGTACTTC. Translating gives CASSYSGLSYEQYF. J is TRBJ2-7 and V is TRBV6-2 or TRBV6-3; D possibly corresponds to TRBD2 (6 bases). V was cut by 3 bases and J by 0 bases, with 9 bases left in between. This CDR3 has 14 amino acids. Germline loops: CDR1 MNHEY, CDR2 SVGEGT.

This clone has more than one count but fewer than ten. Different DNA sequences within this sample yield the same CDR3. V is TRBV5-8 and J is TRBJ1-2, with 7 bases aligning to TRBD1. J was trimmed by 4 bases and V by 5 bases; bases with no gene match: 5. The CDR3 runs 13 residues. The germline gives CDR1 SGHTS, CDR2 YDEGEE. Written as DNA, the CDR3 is TGTGCCAGCAGGACAGGGACGGGCTATGGCTACACCTTC. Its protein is CASRTGTGYGYTF.

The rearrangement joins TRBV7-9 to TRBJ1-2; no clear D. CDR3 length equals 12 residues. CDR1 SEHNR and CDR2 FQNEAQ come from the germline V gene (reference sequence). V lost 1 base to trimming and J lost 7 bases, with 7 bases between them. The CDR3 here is CASSLEQFGYTF. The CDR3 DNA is TGTGCCAGCAGCTTAGAACAGTTTGGCTACACCTTC.

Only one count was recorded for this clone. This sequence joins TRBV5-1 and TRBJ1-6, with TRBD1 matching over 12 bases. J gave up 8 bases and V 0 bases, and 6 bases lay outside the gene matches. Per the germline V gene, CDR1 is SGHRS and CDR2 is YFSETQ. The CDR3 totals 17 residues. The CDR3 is CASSLGGQGASYSPLHF. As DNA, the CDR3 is TGCGCCAGCAGCTTGGGGGGACAGGGGGCTAGTTATTCACCCCTCCACTTT.

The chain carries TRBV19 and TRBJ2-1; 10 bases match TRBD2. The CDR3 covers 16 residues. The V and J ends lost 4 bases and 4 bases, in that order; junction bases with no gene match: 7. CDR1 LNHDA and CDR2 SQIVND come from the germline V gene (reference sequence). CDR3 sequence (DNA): TGTGCCAGTAGTACAGGAGCTAGCGGGGGTTACAATGAGCAGTTCTTC. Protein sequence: CASSTGASGGYNEQFF.

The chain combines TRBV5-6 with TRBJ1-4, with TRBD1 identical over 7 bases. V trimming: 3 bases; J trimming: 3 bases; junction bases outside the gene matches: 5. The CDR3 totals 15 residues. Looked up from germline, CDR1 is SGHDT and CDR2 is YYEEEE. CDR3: CASSYRQGANEKLFF. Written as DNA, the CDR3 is TGTGCCAGCAGCTACCGACAGGGAGCTAATGAAAAACTGTTTTTT.

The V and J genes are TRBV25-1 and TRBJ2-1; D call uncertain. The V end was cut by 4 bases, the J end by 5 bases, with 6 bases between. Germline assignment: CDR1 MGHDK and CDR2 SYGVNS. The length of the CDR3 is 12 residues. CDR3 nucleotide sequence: TGTGCCAGCAGTGGCACAAACAATGAGCAGTTCTTC. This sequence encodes CASSGTNNEQFF.

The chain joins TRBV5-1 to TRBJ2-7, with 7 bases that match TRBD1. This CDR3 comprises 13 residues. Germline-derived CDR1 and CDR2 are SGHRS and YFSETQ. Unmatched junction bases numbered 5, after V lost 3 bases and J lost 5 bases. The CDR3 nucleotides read TGCGCCAGCAGCTGGAAGACAGGGAACGAGCAGTACTTC. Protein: CASSWKTGNEQYF.

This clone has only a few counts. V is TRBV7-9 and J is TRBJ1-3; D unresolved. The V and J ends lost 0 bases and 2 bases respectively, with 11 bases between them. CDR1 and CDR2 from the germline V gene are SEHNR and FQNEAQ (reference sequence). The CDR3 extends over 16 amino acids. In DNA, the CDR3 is TGTGCCAGCAGCTTAGCGGTCCAGGTGGCTGGAAACACCATATATTTT. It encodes CASSLAVQVAGNTIYF. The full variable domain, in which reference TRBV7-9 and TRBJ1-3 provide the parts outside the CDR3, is DTGVSQNPRHKITKRGQNVTFRCDPISEHNRLYWYRQTLGQGPEFLTYFQNEAQLEKSRLLSDRFSAERPKGSFSTLEIQRTEQGDSAMYLCASSLAVQVAGNTIYFGEGSWLTVV.